The 7 T cell receptor beta chains given below trace back to one sample, sequenced in a study of blood T cell repertoires in COVID-19. Sequenced by immunoSEQ multiplex PCR; TCRdb stores in-frame clones only, minus some. The sample has approximately 380,000 clones, 91% seen once. Sequencing was carried out using PBMCs or T cells enriched from blood (not recorded which). These receptors originate from a woman aged 40 to 50 who had been exposed to COVID-19.

The V call is TRBV10-2, the J call TRBJ2-4; 9 bases line up with TRBD2. The V segment lost 1 base and the J segment 0 bases; nucleotides outside the gene matches: 10. Germline V gives CDR1 WSHSY, CDR2 SAAADI. This CDR3 comprises 19 residues. CDR3 in amino acids: CASSEFGTSSGLAKNIQYF. CDR3 coding DNA: TGCGCCAGCAGTGAGTTCGGGACTAGCAGCGGACTAGCCAAAAACATTCAGTACTTC.

This clone was seen a single time. The V call is TRBV7-9, the J call TRBJ2-5; TRBD1 is a possible D gene (6 bases). The CDR3 has 17 residues. Germline assignment: CDR1 SEHNR and CDR2 FQNEAQ (reference sequence). V lost 3 bases and J lost 3, with 20 bases in between. The chain's CDR3 is CASSFTPRDTREETQYF. The CDR3 DNA reads TGTGCCAGCAGCTTCACCCCCCGGGACACCAGGGAAGAGACCCAGTACTTC.

The J gene is TRBJ2-2, the V gene TRBV11-1; D might be TRBD2 (5 bases). Trimming took 4 bases from V and 1 from J, leaving 13 bases between them. CDR3 length: 16 amino acids. Per the germline V gene, CDR1 is SGHAT and CDR2 is FQDESV (reference sequence). CDR3 in DNA: TGTGCCAGCAGCTCGGAGCGGCCCCAGAACACCGGGGAGCTGTTTTTT. This gives the protein CASSSERPQNTGELFF. Full variable domain (rest looked up from reference TRBV11-1 and TRBJ2-2): EAEVAQSPRYKITEKSQAVAFWCDPISGHATLYWYRQILGQGPELLVQFQDESVVDDSQLPKDRFSAERLKGVDSTLKIQPAELGDSAMYLCASSSERPQNTGELFFGEGSRLTVL.

This sequence joins TRBV14 and TRBJ1-3; TRBD1 might be the D (5 bases). The CDR3 has 15 residues. Trimming removed 4 bases at V and 0 bases at J, with 10 bases between. The germline V gene has CDR1 SGHDN and CDR2 FVKESK. In nucleotides, the CDR3 is TGTGCCAGCAGCCTCCCGGGACTCTCTGGAAACACCATATATTTT. It codes for CASSLPGLSGNTIYF.

The chain couples TRBV7-2 to TRBJ2-2, with 9 bases that match TRBD2. Per germline, CDR1 SGHTA and CDR2 FQGNSA. Trimming removed 5 bases from V and 1 base from J; junction bases left unmatched: 11. The CDR3 has 18 residues. The CDR3 reads CASSPLLAGGVNTGELFF. The CDR3 DNA follows: TGTGCCAGCAGCCCACTTCTCGCGGGAGGGGTGAACACCGGGGAGCTGTTTTTT.

The chain carries TRBV19 and TRBJ2-1, with 7 nucleotides matching TRBD2. The germline gives CDR1 LNHDA, CDR2 SQIVND (reference sequence). V shed 0 bases and J 4 bases; nucleotides not matched to a gene: 9. There are 17 residues in the CDR3. The CDR3 is CASSIDQPGGKYNEQFF. The CDR3 DNA sequence: TGTGCCAGTAGTATAGATCAACCCGGGGGGAAATACAATGAGCAGTTCTTC.

The chain uses TRBV19 and TRBJ1-2; the D gene is possibly TRBD1 (6 bases). The CDR3 runs to 14 residues. From germline, CDR1 is LNHDA and CDR2 SQIVND (reference sequence). V was trimmed by 5 bases and J by 7 bases, leaving 17 bases between them. For the CDR3, the DNA is TGTGCCAGTAGTTCGCGAACATACAGGGCTGGCTACACCTTC. Translated: CASSSRTYRAGYTF.